This T cell receptor beta chain was found in a study of identifying expanded T cells in peripheral blood. Libraries were prepared by immunoSEQ multiplex PCR; TCRdb keeps only in-frame clonotypes and omits some of them. The sample has tens of thousands of clones, around 89% seen once. Looked up from germline, CDR1 is MNHNS and CDR2 is SASEGT. This CDR3 spans 14 amino acids. V lost 1 base to trimming and J lost 1 base, with 8 bases between them. This receptor was taken from a person between 18 and 75 years old in good health. This chain joins TRBV6-1 and TRBJ2-7; D is uncertain. The sequenced material came from blood. CDR3 sequence (DNA): TGTGCCAGCAGTGAAGGGGGTGAGTCCTACGAGCAGTACTTC. The encoded protein is CASSEGGESYEQYF.